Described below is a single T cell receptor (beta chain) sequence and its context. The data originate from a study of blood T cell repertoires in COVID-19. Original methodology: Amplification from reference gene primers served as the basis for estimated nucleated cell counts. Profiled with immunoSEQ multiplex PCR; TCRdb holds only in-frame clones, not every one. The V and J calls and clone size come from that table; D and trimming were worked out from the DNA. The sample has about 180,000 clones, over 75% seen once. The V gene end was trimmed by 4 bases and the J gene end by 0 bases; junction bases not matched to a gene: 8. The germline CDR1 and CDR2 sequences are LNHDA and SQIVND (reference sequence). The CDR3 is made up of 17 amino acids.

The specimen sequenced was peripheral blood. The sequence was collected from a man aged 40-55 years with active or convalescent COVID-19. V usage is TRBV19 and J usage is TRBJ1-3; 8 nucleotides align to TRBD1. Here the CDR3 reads CASSRARDRSSGNTIYF. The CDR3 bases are TGTGCCAGTAGTAGAGCCCGGGACAGGAGCTCTGGAAACACCATATATTTT.